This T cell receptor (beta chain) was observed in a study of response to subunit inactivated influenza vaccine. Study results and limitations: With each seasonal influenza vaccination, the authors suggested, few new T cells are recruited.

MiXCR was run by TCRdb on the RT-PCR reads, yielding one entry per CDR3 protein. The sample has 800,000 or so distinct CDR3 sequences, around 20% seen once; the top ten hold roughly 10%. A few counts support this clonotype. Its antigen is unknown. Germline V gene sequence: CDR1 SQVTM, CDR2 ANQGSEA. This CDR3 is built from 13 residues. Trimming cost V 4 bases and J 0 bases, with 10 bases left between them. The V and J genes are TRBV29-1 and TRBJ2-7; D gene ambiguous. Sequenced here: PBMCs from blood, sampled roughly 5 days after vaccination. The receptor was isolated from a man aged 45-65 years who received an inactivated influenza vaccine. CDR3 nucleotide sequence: TGCAGCGTTGCCAGCAGCCTCTCCTACGAGCAGTACTTC. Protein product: CSVASSLSYEQYF.